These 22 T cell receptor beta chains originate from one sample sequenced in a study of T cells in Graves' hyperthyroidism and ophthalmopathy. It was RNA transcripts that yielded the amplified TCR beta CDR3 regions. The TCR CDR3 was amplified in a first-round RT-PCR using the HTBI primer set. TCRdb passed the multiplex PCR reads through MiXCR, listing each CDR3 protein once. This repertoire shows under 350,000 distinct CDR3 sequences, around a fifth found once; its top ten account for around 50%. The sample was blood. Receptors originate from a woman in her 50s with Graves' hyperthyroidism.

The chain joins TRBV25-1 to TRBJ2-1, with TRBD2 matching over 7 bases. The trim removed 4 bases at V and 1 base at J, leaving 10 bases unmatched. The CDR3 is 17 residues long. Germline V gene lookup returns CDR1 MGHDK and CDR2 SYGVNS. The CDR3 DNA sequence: TGTGCCAGCAGTGGGCCCATTAGCGGGCGTTCCTACAATGAGCAGTTCTTC. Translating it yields CASSGPISGRSYNEQFF.

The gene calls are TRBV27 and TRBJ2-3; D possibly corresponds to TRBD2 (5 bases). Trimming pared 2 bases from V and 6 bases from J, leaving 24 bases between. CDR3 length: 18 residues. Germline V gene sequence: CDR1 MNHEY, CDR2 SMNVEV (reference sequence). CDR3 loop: CASSLISPGTQRGDTQYF. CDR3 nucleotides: TGTGCCAGCAGTTTAATATCCCCCGGCACGCAACGAGGGGATACGCAGTATTTT.

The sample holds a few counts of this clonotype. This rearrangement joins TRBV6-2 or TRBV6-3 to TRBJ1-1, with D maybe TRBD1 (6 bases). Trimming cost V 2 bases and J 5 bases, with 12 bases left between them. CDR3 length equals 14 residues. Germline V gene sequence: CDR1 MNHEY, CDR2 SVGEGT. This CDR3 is CASSYGGGRTEAFF. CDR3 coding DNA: TGTGCCAGCAGTTACGGCGGGGGGCGGACTGAAGCTTTCTTT.

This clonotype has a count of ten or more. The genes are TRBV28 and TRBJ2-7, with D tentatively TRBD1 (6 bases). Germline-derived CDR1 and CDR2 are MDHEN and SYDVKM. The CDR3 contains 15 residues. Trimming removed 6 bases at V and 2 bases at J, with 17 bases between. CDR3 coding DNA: TGTGCCAGCAGCCGGAGAAGGACAGCAGCCTACGAGCAGTACTTC. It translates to CASSRRRTAAYEQYF.

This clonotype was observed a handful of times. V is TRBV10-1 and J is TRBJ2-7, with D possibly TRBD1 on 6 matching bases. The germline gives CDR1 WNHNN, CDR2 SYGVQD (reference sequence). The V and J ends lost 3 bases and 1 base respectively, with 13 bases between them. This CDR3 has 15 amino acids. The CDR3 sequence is CASSDLDSPSYEQYF. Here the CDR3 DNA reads TGCGCCAGCAGTGATTTGGACAGCCCTTCCTACGAGCAGTACTTC.

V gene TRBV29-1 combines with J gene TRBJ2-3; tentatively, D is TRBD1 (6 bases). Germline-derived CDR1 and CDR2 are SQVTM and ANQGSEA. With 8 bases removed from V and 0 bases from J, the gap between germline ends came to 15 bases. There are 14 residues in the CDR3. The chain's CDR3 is CSFGGGSSTDTQYF. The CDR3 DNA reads TGCAGCTTTGGGGGCGGTTCTAGCACAGATACGCAGTATTTT.

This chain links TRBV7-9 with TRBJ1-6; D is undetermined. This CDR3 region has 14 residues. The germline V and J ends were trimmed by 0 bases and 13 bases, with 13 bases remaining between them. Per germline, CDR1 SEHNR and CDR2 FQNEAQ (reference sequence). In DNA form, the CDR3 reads TGTGCCAGCAGCTTAGCTAGGACGGGTGCGCCCCTCCACTTT. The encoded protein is CASSLARTGAPLHF.

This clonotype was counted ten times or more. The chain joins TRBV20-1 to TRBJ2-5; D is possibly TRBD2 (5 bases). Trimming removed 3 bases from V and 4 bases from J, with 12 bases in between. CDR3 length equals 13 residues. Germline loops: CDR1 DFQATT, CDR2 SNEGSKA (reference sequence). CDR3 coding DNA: TGCAGTGCTAGTTCTAGGCGGGTAGAGACCCAGTACTTC. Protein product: CSASSRRVETQYF.

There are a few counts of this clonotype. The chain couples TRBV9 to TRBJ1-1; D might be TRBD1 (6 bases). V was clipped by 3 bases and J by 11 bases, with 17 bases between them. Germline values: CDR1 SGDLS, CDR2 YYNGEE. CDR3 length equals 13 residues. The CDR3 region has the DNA TGTGCCAGCAGCGGAACTACAGGGACTTCGGCTTTCTTT. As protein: CASSGTTGTSAFF.

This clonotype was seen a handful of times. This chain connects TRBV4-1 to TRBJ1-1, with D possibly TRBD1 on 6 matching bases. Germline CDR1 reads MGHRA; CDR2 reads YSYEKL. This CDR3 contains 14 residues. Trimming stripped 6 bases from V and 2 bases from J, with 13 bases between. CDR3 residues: CASSRYRANTEAFF. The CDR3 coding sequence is TGCGCCAGCAGTCGATACAGGGCCAACACTGAAGCTTTCTTT.

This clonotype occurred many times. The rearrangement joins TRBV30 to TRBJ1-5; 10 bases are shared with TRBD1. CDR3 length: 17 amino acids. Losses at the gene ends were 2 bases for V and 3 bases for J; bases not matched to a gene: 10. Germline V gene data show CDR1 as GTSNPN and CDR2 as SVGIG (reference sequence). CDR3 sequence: CAWSTGTGAVSNQPQHF. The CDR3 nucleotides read TGTGCCTGGAGTACCGGGACAGGGGCCGTGTCCAATCAGCCCCAGCATTTT.

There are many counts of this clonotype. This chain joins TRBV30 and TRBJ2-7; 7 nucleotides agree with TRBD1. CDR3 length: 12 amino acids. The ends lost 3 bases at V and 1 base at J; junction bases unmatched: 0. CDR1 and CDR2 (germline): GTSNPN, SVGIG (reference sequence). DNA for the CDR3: TGTGCCTGGAGACAGGGGTCCTACGAGCAGTACTTC. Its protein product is CAWRQGSYEQYF.

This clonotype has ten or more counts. CDR3 in DNA: TGTGCCATCAGTGATTTGGGAGGGCCGGATCAGTACTTC. It translates to CAISDLGGPDQYF. The V gene is TRBV10-3, the J gene TRBJ2-4; 7 nucleotides align to TRBD2. The CDR3 loop spans 13 amino acids. The junction had 8 bases not matched to a gene; V was cut back by 3 bases and J by 12 bases. Germline loops: CDR1 ENHRY, CDR2 SYGVKD.

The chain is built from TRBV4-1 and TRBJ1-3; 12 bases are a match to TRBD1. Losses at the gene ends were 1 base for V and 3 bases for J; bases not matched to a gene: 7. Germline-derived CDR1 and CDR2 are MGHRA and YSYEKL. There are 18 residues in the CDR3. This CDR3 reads CASSQGAGTGGLGNTIYF. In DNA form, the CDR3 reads TGCGCCAGCAGCCAAGGGGCCGGGACAGGGGGCCTTGGAAACACCATATATTTT.

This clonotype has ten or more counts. CDR3 sequence reads: CASTRGDRSRTGELFF. In nucleotides, the CDR3 is TGTGCCAGCACCCGGGGGGACAGGAGCCGCACCGGGGAGCTGTTTTTT. The rearrangement links TRBV12-3 or TRBV12-4 to TRBJ2-2; perhaps TRBD1 as D (8 bases). The CDR3 is 16 residues long. The germline V and J ends were trimmed by 7 bases and 4 bases, with 19 bases remaining between them.

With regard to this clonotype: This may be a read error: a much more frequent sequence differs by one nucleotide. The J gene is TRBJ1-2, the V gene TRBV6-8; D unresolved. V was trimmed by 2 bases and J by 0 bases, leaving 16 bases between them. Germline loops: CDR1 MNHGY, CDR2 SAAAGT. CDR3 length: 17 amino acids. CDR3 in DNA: TGTGCCAGCAGTTACCCGACGGGGATGGGATCTAACTATGGCTACACCTTC. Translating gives CASSYPTGMGSNYGYTF.

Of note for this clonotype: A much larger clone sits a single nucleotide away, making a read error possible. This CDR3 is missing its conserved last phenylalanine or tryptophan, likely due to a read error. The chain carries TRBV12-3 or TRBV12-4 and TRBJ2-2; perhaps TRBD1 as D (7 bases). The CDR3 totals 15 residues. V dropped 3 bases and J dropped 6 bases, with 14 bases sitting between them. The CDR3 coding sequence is TGTGCCAGCAGTTTGAGGCGCAGGGGGGCCGGGGAGCTGTTTCTT. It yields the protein CASSLRRRGAGELFL.

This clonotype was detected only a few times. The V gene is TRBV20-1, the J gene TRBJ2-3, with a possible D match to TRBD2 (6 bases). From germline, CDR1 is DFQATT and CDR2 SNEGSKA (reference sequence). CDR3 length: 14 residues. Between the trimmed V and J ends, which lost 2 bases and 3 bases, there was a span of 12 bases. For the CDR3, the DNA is TGCAGTGCTAGATCGGGGGAAAGGACAGATACGCAGTATTTT. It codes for CSARSGERTDTQYF.

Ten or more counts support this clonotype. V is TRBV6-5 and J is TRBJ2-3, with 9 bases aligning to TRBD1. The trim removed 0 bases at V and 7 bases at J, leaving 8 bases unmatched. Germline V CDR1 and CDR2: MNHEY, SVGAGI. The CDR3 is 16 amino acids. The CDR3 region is CASSYSRDRVRYTQYF. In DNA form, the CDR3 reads TGTGCCAGCAGTTACTCAAGGGACAGGGTTCGATATACGCAGTATTTT.

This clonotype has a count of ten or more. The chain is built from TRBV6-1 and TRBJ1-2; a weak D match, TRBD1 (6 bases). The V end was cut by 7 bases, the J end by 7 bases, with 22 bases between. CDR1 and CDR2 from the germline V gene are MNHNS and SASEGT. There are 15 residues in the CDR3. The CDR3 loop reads CASTKDRQIQGGYTF. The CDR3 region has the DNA TGTGCCAGCACCAAGGACAGACAAATTCAGGGTGGCTACACCTTC.

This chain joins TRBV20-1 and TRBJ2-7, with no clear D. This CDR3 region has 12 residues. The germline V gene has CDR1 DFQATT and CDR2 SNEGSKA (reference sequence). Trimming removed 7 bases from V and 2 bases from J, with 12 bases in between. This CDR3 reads CSVTGTAYEQYF. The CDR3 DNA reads TGCAGTGTTACCGGTACAGCCTACGAGCAGTACTTC.

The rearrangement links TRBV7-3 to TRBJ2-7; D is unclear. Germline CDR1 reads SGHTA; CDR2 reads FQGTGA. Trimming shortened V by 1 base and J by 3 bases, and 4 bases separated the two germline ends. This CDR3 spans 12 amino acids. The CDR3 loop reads CASSLNHYEQYF. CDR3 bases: TGTGCCAGCAGCTTAAACCACTACGAGCAGTACTTC.